Shown below are 9 T cell receptor beta chains from a single sample sequenced in a study of PD-L1 blockade in urothelial cancer. Sequenced by immunoSEQ multiplex PCR; TCRdb stores in-frame clones only, minus some. Among more than 80,000 clones listed, around 80% were seen once. This specimen was PBMCs, taken around atezolizumab (anti-PD-L1) treatment. Every receptor here comes from a man in his 70s with urothelial cancer.

The rearrangement links TRBV7-9 to TRBJ2-7; 7 bases map to TRBD2. This CDR3 comprises 17 residues. The ends lost 5 bases at V and 6 bases at J; junction bases unmatched: 19. CDR1 is SEHNR and CDR2 is FQNEAQ in the germline V gene (reference sequence). This CDR3 reads CASSPARLLAPAAEQYF. CDR3 nucleotides: TGTGCCAGCAGCCCCGCTCGGCTACTAGCGCCCGCCGCCGAGCAGTACTTC.

This chain joins TRBV25-1 and TRBJ2-5, with a weak D call TRBD1 (6 bases). The CDR3 runs 15 residues. The germline gives CDR1 MGHDK, CDR2 SYGVNS. Trimming left V 8 bases short and J 5 bases short, with 21 bases between. The CDR3 sequence: CASVRQQGYWETQYF. CDR3 coding DNA: TGTGCCAGCGTTCGTCAACAGGGATATTGGGAGACCCAGTACTTC.

The chain's CDR3 is CASSQGQDGYTF. Here the CDR3 DNA reads TGTGCCAGTAGTCAGGGGCAGGATGGCTACACCTTC. The chain uses TRBV19 and TRBJ1-2; TRBD1 might be the D (6 bases). The CDR3 totals 12 residues. Germline V gene sequence: CDR1 LNHDA, CDR2 SQIVND (reference sequence). Trimming removed 5 bases from V and 6 bases from J, with 10 bases in between.

This chain joins TRBV19 and TRBJ1-3; D remains unclear. The CDR3 spans 14 residues. V was pared by 5 bases and J by 0 bases, with 8 bases between. Germline values: CDR1 LNHDA, CDR2 SQIVND (reference sequence). CDR3 in DNA: TGTGCCAGTAGTGTCCGGGGCTCTGGAAACACCATATATTTT. Its translation is CASSVRGSGNTIYF.

The gene calls are TRBV2 and TRBJ2-5; D is possibly TRBD2 (7 bases). The germline V gene encodes CDR1 SNHLY and CDR2 FYNNEI. V was trimmed by 1 base and J by 5 bases, leaving 11 bases between them. The CDR3 spans 14 residues. CDR3 nucleotide sequence: TGTGCCAGCAGTGAAGAGGGGGGGCCGGAGACCCAGTACTTC. This translates into CASSEEGGPETQYF.

This clone has just one count. The chain recombines TRBV2 with TRBJ2-1; 8 bases fit TRBD1. The CDR3 loop spans 14 amino acids. The junction had 8 bases not matched to a gene; V was cut back by 5 bases and J by 8 bases. Germline-derived CDR1 and CDR2 are SNHLY and FYNNEI. The CDR3 is CASSPRTGTHEQFF. DNA of the CDR3: TGTGCCAGCAGTCCCCGGACAGGGACGCATGAGCAGTTCTTC.

V usage is TRBV5-4 and J usage is TRBJ2-5; tentatively, D is TRBD1 (5 bases). V was shortened by 4 bases and J by 2 bases, with 12 bases between the two germline ends. This CDR3 contains 14 residues. Germline CDR1 reads SGHNT; CDR2 reads YYREEE (reference sequence). CDR3 in amino acids: CASSTRVRQETQYF. The CDR3 DNA follows: TGTGCCAGCAGCACCAGGGTGCGTCAAGAGACCCAGTACTTC.

The sample holds one count of this clone. CDR3 DNA: TGTGCCACCCGTTTGGGGCCGAACACCGGGGAGCTGTTTTTT. Its protein is CATRLGPNTGELFF. The rearrangement uses TRBV6-5 and TRBJ2-2; maybe TRBD1 (5 bases). V was cut by 10 bases and J by 0 bases, with 12 bases left in between. Germline CDR1 MNHEY, CDR2 SVGAGI. The CDR3 consists of 14 residues.

The chain combines TRBV7-3 with TRBJ2-2; D gene unclear. The CDR3 length is 13 residues. Per germline, CDR1 SGHTA and CDR2 FQGTGA. Deletions cut 2 bases from V and 6 bases from J, with 7 bases between. The CDR3 DNA sequence: TGTGCCAGCAGCTTAGCGATGTCCGGGGAGCTGTTTTTT. It translates to CASSLAMSGELFF.